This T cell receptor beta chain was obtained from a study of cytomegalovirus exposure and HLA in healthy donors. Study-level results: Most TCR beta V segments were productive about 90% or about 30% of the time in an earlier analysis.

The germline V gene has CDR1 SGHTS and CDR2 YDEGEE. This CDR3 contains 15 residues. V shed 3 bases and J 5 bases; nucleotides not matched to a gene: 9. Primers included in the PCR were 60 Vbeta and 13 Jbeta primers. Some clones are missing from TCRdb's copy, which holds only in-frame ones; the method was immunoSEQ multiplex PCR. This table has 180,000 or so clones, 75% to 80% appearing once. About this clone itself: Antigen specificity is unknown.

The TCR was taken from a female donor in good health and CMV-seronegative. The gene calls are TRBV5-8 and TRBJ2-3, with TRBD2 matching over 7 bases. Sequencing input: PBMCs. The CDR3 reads CASSSAGVGGDTQYF. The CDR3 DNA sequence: TGTGCCAGCAGCTCGGCGGGAGTCGGGGGAGATACGCAGTATTTT.